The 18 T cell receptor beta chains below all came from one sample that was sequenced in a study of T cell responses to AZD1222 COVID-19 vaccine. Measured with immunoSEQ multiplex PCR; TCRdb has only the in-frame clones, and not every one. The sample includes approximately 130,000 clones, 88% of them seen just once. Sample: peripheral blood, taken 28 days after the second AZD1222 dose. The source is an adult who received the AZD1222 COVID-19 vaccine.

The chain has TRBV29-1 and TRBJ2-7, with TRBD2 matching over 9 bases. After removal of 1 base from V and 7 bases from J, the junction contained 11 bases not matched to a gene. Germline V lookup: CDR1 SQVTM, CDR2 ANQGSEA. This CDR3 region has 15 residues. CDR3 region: CSVEVSGLASGEQYF. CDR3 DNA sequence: TGCAGCGTTGAAGTGTCGGGACTAGCTTCTGGGGAGCAGTACTTC.

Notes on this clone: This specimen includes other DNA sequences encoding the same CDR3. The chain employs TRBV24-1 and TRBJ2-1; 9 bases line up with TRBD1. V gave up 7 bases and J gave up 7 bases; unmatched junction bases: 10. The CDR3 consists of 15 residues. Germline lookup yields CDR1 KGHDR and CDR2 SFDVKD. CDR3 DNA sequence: TGTGCCACCAGCGTCAACTCGGACAGGGGAAATGAGCAGTTCTTC. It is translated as CATSVNSDRGNEQFF.

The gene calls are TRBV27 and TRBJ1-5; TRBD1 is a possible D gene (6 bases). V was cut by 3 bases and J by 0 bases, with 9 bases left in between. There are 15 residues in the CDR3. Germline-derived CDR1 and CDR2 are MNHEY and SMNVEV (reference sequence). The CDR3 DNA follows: TGTGCCAGCAGTTTCCGGACAGATAGCAATCAGCCCCAGCATTTT. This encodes CASSFRTDSNQPQHF.

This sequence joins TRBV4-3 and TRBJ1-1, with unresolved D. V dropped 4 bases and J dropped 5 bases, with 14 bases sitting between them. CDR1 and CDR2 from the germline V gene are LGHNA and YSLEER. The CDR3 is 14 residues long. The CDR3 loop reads CASSLRTPGTEAFF. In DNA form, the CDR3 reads TGCGCCAGCAGCCTGCGGACTCCGGGTACTGAAGCTTTCTTT.

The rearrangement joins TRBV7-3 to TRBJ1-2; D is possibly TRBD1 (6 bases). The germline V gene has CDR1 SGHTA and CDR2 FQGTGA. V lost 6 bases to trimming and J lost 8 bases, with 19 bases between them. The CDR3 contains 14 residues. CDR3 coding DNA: TGTGCCAGCAGTCCCCTTGGGGGGGGCGAAGGCTACACCTTC. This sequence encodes CASSPLGGGEGYTF.

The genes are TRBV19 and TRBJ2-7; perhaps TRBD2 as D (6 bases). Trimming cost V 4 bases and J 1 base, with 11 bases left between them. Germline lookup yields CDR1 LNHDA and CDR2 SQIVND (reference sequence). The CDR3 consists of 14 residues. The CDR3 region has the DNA TGTGCCAGTAGTAGGTCTAGCGAATCCTACGAGCAGTACTTC. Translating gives CASSRSSESYEQYF.

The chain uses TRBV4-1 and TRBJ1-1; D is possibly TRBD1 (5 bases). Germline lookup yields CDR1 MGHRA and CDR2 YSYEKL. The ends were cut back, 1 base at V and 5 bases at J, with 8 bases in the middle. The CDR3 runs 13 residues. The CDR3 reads CASSQGGHTEAFF. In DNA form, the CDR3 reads TGCGCCAGCAGCCAAGGTGGACATACTGAAGCTTTCTTT.

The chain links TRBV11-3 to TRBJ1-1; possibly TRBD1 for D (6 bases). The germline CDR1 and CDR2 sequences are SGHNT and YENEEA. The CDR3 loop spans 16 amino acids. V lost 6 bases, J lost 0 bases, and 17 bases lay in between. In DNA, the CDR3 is TGTGCCAGCAGGAGGGGGTCCGCCCTAATGAACACTGAAGCTTTCTTT. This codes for CASRRGSALMNTEAFF.

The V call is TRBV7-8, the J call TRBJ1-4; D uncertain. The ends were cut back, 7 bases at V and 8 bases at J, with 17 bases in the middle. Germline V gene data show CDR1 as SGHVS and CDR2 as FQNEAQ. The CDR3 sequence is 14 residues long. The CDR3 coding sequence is TGTGCCAGCACCCCCTCGGGAGTCGAAGAAAAACTGTTTTTT. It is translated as CASTPSGVEEKLFF.

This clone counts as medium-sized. This CDR3 is CASGVASYNEQFF. The CDR3 DNA follows: TGTGCCAGCGGGGTGGCATCCTACAATGAGCAGTTCTTC. V and J are TRBV6-5 and TRBJ2-1; D remains ambiguous. The CDR3 loop spans 13 amino acids. Trimming took 8 bases from V and 1 from J, leaving 9 bases between them. Germline V gene lookup returns CDR1 MNHEY and CDR2 SVGAGI.

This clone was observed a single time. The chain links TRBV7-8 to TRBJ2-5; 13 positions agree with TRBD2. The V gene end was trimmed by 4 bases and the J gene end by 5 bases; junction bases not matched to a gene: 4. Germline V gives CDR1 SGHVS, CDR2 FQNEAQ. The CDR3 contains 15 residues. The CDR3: CASSSGLAGVETQYF. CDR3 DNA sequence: TGTGCCAGCAGCTCAGGACTAGCGGGGGTTGAGACCCAGTACTTC.

Here the CDR3 reads CASSDPRRAGQPQHF. CDR3 coding DNA: TGTGCCAGCAGTGATCCTCGCAGGGCGGGTCAGCCCCAGCATTTT. The chain links TRBV6-1 to TRBJ1-5; possibly TRBD1 for D (5 bases). The V and J ends lost 3 bases and 6 bases respectively, with 15 bases between them. Germline V gene sequence: CDR1 MNHNS, CDR2 SASEGT. The CDR3 length is 15 residues.

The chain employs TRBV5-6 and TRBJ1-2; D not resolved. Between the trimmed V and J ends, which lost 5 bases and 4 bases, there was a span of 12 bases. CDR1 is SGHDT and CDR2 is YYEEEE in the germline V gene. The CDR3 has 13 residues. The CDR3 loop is CASSSRWGYGYTF. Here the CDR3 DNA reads TGTGCCAGCAGTTCACGGTGGGGCTATGGCTACACCTTC.

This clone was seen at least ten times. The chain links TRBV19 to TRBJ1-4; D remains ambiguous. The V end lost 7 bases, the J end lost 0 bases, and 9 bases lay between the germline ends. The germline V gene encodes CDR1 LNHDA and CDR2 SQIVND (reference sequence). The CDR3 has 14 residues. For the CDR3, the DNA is TGTGCCAGTACTAACGCTCCAACTAATGAAAAACTGTTTTTT. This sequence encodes CASTNAPTNEKLFF.

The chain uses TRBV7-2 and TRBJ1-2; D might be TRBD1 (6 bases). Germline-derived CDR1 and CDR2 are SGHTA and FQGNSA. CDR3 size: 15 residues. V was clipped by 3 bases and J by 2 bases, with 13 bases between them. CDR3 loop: CASSLFWGANYGYTF. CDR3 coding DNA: TGTGCCAGCAGCTTGTTTTGGGGGGCGAACTATGGCTACACCTTC.

The chain's CDR3 is CASSQERGTYGYTF. DNA of the CDR3: TGTGCCAGCAGCCAAGAACGGGGGACCTATGGCTACACCTTC. The chain is built from TRBV3-1 (or the pseudogene TRBV3-2) and TRBJ1-2; maybe TRBD1 (5 bases). This CDR3 contains 14 residues. V dropped 0 bases and J dropped 4 bases, with 9 bases sitting between them. Germline V lookup: CDR1 LGHDT, CDR2 YNNKEL (reference sequence).

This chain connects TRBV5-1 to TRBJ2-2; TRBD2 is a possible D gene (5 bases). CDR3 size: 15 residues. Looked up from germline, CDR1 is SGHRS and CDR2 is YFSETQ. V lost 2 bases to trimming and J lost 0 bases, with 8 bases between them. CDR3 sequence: CASSFGGPNTGELFF. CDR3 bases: TGCGCCAGCAGCTTTGGCGGGCCGAACACCGGGGAGCTGTTTTTT.

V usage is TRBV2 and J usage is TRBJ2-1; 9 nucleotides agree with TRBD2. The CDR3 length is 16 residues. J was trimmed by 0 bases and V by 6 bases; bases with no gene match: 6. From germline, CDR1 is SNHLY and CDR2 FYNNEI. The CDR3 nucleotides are TGTGCCAGCAGCCCGGATAGCGGGAGCTCCTACAATGAGCAGTTCTTC. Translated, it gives CASSPDSGSSYNEQFF.